These 20 T cell receptor beta chains share one sample of origin, sequenced in a study of beta chain features in type 1 diabetes. All of the isolated RNA was reverse transcribed, so expressed TCRB transcripts were sequenced. The assay was immunoSEQ multiplex PCR, and TCRdb's table has in-frame clones only and misses some. The profile shows 200,000 to 250,000 clones, roughly a tenth of them singletons. Sequenced sample: central memory CD4+ T cells from blood. The receptors derive from a young man in good health.

As to this clone: Other nucleotide sequences from this sample produce the same CDR3. J is TRBJ2-3 and V is TRBV29-1, with D unclear. Germline V gives CDR1 SQVTM, CDR2 ANQGSEA. Trimming left V 1 base short and J 0 bases short, with 2 bases between. The CDR3 runs to 12 residues. CDR3 residues: CSVEGSTDTQYF. The CDR3 DNA reads as TGCAGCGTTGAAGGGAGCACAGATACGCAGTATTTT.

This clone turned up a few times. This chain connects TRBV21-1 to TRBJ1-5. TRBV21-1 is given as a pseudogene. The CDR3 spans 15 residues. CDR3 in amino acids: CASSKVVPVVQPQHF. CDR3 coding DNA: TGTGCCAGCAGCAAAGTCGTGCCGGTAGTGCAGCCCCAGCATTTT.

The table lists this clone with a few counts. V gene TRBV30 combines with J gene TRBJ2-7, with TRBD1 as a possible D gene (6 bases). V gave up 3 bases and J gave up 6 bases, with 18 bases separating them. CDR1 and CDR2 (germline): GTSNPN, SVGIG (reference sequence). The CDR3 consists of 14 residues. The CDR3 spells CAWSGQSAFSEQYF. The CDR3 DNA reads TGTGCCTGGAGCGGACAGTCGGCCTTCTCCGAGCAGTACTTC.

This clone was counted between two and nine times. The CDR3 spells CASSPAVSTEAFF. The CDR3 nucleotides are TGTGCCAGCAGTCCTGCCGTGAGCACTGAAGCTTTCTTT. The chain joins TRBV7-9 to TRBJ1-1, with no clear D. Trimming removed 6 bases from V and 4 bases from J, with 12 bases in between. CDR1 and CDR2 from the germline V gene are SEHNR and FQNEAQ (reference sequence). The CDR3 contains 13 residues.

The chain recombines TRBV5-1 with TRBJ2-1; no clear D. Trimming removed 5 bases from V and 0 bases from J, with 12 bases in between. Germline CDR1 and CDR2: SGHRS and YFSETQ. The CDR3 contains 15 residues. The CDR3: CASRFLRSSYNEQFF. The CDR3 DNA is TGCGCCAGCAGGTTCCTCAGGAGCTCCTACAATGAGCAGTTCTTC.

The table lists this clone with many counts. The chain has TRBV29-1 and TRBJ2-4, with D tentatively TRBD2 (5 bases). Germline loops: CDR1 SQVTM, CDR2 ANQGSEA. Deletions cut 6 bases from V and 7 bases from J, with 13 bases between. The CDR3 contains 12 residues. DNA of the CDR3: TGCAGCGTCCGAGGAGGAAATAACATTCAGTACTTC. This gives the protein CSVRGGNNIQYF.

This clone was recorded at least ten times. The chain combines TRBV19 with TRBJ2-1, with 9 bases aligning to TRBD2. Trimming cost V 4 bases and J 4 bases; bases outside gene matches: 8. The CDR3 extends over 16 amino acids. CDR1 is LNHDA, CDR2 SQIVND, per germline (reference sequence). The CDR3 nucleotides read TGTGCCAGTAGTACTACCCTAAGCGGGGGGTACAATGAGCAGTTCTTC. Residues: CASSTTLSGGYNEQFF.

Many counts were recorded for this clone. The genes are TRBV9 and TRBJ2-4; D may be TRBD1 (6 bases). With 0 bases removed from V and 7 bases from J, the gap between germline ends came to 11 bases. Germline CDR1 is SGDLS and CDR2 is YYNGEE. This CDR3 spans 14 amino acids. This chain's CDR3 is CASSVGGHLNIQYF. Here the CDR3 DNA reads TGTGCCAGCAGCGTAGGGGGACACTTGAACATTCAGTACTTC.

The chain employs TRBV7-9 and TRBJ2-7; no firm D call. Germline V gives CDR1 SEHNR, CDR2 FQNEAQ (reference sequence). This CDR3 comprises 15 residues. V lost 2 bases, J lost 6 bases, and 17 bases lay in between. The CDR3, as DNA: TGTGCCAGCAGCTTATCGGAAGGGAACCCGCCCGAGCAGTACTTC. This translates into CASSLSEGNPPEQYF.

The gene calls are TRBV6-6 and TRBJ2-7; TRBD2 aligns across 8 bases. The CDR3 is 15 residues long. Germline V gene lookup returns CDR1 MNHNY and CDR2 SVGAGI (reference sequence). V was pared by 2 bases and J by 3 bases, with 6 bases of the junction left unmatched. DNA for the CDR3: TGTGCCAGCAGTTACGGAGTAGCGGGACTCTACGAGCAGTACTTC. This sequence encodes CASSYGVAGLYEQYF.

V usage is TRBV5-4 and J usage is TRBJ1-2; D not certain. V was cut by 0 bases and J by 4 bases, with 10 bases left in between. Per the germline V gene, CDR1 is SGHNT and CDR2 is YYREEE (reference sequence). The CDR3 covers 14 residues. The CDR3 nucleotides are TGTGCCAGCAGCTTGGATACGTGGCCCTATGGCTACACCTTC. This gives the protein CASSLDTWPYGYTF.

This clone turned up a few times. Here the CDR3 reads CASSPNMIREQFF. Here the CDR3 DNA reads TGTGCCAGCAGCCCCAACATGATCAGGGAGCAGTTCTTC. The chain employs TRBV7-2 and TRBJ2-1, with unresolved D. Germline V CDR1 and CDR2: SGHTA, FQGNSA. V was trimmed by 5 bases and J by 10 bases, leaving 15 bases between them. The CDR3 consists of 13 residues.

V and J are TRBV7-9 and TRBJ2-4, with 9 bases aligning to TRBD1. V gave up 1 base and J gave up 8 bases; unmatched junction bases: 9. This CDR3 has 16 amino acids. The germline CDR1 and CDR2 sequences are SEHNR and FQNEAQ (reference sequence). The CDR3 DNA reads as TGTGCCAGCAGCTTAGATCCGGGACAGGGACGGGACATTCAGTACTTC. Translation gives CASSLDPGQGRDIQYF. Complete variable domain (other parts from reference TRBV7-9 and TRBJ2-4): DTGVSQNPRHKITKRGQNVTFRCDPISEHNRLYWYRQTLGQGPEFLTYFQNEAQLEKSRLLSDRFSAERPKGSFSTLEIQRTEQGDSAMYLCASSLDPGQGRDIQYFGAGTRLSVL.

The V gene is TRBV7-2, the J gene TRBJ2-5; 7 nucleotides line up with TRBD1. Germline trimming cut 7 bases from V and 5 bases from J; bases unmatched to any gene: 10. Germline CDR1 and CDR2: SGHTA and FQGNSA. The CDR3 loop spans 14 amino acids. CDR3 protein: CASTAMLTGETQYF. CDR3 coding DNA: TGTGCCAGCACCGCCATGTTGACAGGGGAGACCCAGTACTTC.

This clone was detected a few times. The chain is built from TRBV7-9 and TRBJ1-4; D unresolved. The CDR3 is made up of 14 amino acids. V was clipped by 3 bases and J by 3 bases, with 8 bases between them. Looked up from germline, CDR1 is SEHNR and CDR2 is FQNEAQ (reference sequence). The CDR3 DNA sequence: TGTGCCAGCAGCTTCAACCGGGCTAATGAAAAACTGTTTTTT. Protein: CASSFNRANEKLFF.

This clone was recorded a few times. The identical CDR3 is also encoded by other nucleotide sequences in the sample. The rearrangement joins TRBV5-1 to TRBJ2-1; 10 bases line up with TRBD2. CDR1 is SGHRS, CDR2 YFSETQ, per germline. There are 15 residues in the CDR3. J was trimmed by 2 bases and V by 4 bases; bases with no gene match: 3. The DNA of the CDR3 is TGCGCCAGCAGCACCGGACTAGCGGCCTACAATGAGCAGTTCTTC. Protein sequence: CASSTGLAAYNEQFF.

The chain employs TRBV7-9 and TRBJ1-5; TRBD1 might be the D (6 bases). Trimming removed 0 bases at V and 6 bases at J, with 9 bases between. This CDR3 has 14 amino acids. Germline CDR1 SEHNR, CDR2 FQNEAQ (reference sequence). The CDR3 region is CASSLAVGGQPQHF. The CDR3 DNA reads TGTGCCAGCAGCTTAGCGGTAGGGGGTCAGCCCCAGCATTTT.

This clone was detected only a few times. This chain links TRBV5-1 with TRBJ1-1, with D tentatively TRBD1 (5 bases). The CDR3 totals 16 residues. The V gene lost 0 bases and the J gene lost 1 base, with 13 bases spanning the gap. CDR1 is SGHRS, CDR2 YFSETQ, per germline. The DNA of the CDR3 is TGCGCCAGCAGCTTGGGTACAGGCACCCCGAACACTGAAGCTTTCTTT. Translating it yields CASSLGTGTPNTEAFF.

V usage is TRBV5-6 and J usage is TRBJ2-7; D unclear. The CDR3 has 14 amino acids. In germline, CDR1 is SGHDT, CDR2 YYEEEE. The germline V and J ends were trimmed by 1 base and 0 bases, with 8 bases remaining between them. CDR3 nucleotide sequence: TGTGCCAGCAGCTTGTTCTCCAGCTCCTACGAGCAGTACTTC. This sequence encodes CASSLFSSSYEQYF. Variable domain in full (rest from reference TRBV5-6 and TRBJ2-7): DAGVTQSPTHLIKTRGQQVTLRCSPKSGHDTVSWYQQALGQGPQFIFQYYEEEERQRGNFPDRFSGHQFPNYSSELNVNALLLGDSALYLCASSLFSSSYEQYFGPGTRLTVT.

This clone has just a few counts. The V gene is TRBV6-5, the J gene TRBJ2-5; D is unresolved. The V end was cut by 5 bases, the J end by 5 bases, with 15 bases between. This CDR3 spans 14 amino acids. Per germline, CDR1 MNHEY and CDR2 SVGAGI. The CDR3 DNA reads as TGTGCCAGCAGTCCCCCTTGGGCAAGGGAGACCCAGTACTTC. Protein: CASSPPWARETQYF.